What follows is one TCR beta chain and its context. Deep was the level used in running the assay. Original processing methods: From ImmunoSEQ came sequences covering only the junction and carrying no quality scores, so filtering differed. Data came from immunoSEQ multiplex PCR; TCRdb stores just in-frame clones and leaves some out. V, J and clone size are taken as reported in that table, and D and trimming were inferred from the DNA itself. The sample carries roughly 1,000,000 clones, about four fifths recorded once. The CDR3 is 9 residues long. Germline loops: CDR1 DFQATT, CDR2 SNEGSKA (reference sequence). V shed 6 bases and J shed 9 bases, with 8 bases lying between them. The source of the sample is a study of shared clonotypes between healthy human individuals.

The receptor was derived from a man in his late teens or twenties in good health. Some clones in this sample may be carry-over from other donors' samples. Material for sequencing was memory CD4+ T cells from PBMCs. Subset given: CD45RA-negative fraction. This chain uses TRBV20-1 with TRBJ1-1; D uncertain. The DNA for the CDR3 is TGCAGTGCCAACGCGAAAGCTTTCTTT. Residues: CSANAKAFF.